The table lists the clone carrying this T cell receptor beta chain with a count of one. Germline V gene sequence: CDR1 MRHNA, CDR2 SNTAGT. CDR3 size: 16 residues. V trimming: 3 bases; J trimming: 2 bases; junction bases outside the gene matches: 5. These data are taken from a study of blood T cell repertoires in COVID-19. Assay used: immunoSEQ multiplex PCR; TCRdb lists only in-frame clones, some missing. Here the sample spans 350,000 or so clones, roughly 90% being singletons. This receptor was taken from a woman aged 25-40 years who had been exposed to COVID-19. The sequenced sample was PBMCs or T cells enriched from blood (not recorded which). The rearrangement uses TRBV6-4 and TRBJ2-3, with 10 bases lining up with TRBD2. DNA of the CDR3: TGTGCCAGCAGTGAAGGACTAGCGGAACCCACAGATACGCAGTATTTT. It yields the protein CASSEGLAEPTDTQYF.